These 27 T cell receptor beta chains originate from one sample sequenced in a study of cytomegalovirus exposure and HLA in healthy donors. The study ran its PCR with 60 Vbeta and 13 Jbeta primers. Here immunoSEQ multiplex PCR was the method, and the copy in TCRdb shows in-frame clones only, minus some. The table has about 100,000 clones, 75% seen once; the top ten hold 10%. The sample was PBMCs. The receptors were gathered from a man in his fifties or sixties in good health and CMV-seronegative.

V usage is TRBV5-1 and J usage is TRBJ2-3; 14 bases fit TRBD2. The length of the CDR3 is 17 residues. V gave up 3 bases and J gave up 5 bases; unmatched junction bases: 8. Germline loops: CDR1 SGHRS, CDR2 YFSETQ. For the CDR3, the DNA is TGCGCCAGCAGCTGGACGACTAGCGGGGGGGAGGGAGATACGCAGTATTTT. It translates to CASSWTTSGGEGDTQYF.

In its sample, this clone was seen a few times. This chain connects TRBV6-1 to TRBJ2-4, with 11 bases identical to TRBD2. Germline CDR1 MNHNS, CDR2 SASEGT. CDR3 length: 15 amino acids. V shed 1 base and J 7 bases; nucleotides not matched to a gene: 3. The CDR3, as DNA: TGTGCCAGCAGTGAAGTTTTAGCGGGAGGGAACATTCAGTACTTC. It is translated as CASSEVLAGGNIQYF.

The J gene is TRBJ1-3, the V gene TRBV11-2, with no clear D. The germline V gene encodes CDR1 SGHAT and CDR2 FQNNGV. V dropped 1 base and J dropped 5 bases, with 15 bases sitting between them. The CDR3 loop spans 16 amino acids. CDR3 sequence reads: CASSLGRDKGRNTIYF. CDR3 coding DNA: TGTGCCAGCAGCTTAGGCCGCGACAAAGGCAGAAACACCATATATTTT.

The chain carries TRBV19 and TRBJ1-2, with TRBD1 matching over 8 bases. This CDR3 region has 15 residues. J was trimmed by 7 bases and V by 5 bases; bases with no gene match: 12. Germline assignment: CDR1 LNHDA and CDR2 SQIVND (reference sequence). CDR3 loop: CASSLLQQGAFGYTF. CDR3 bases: TGTGCCAGTAGTCTCCTCCAGCAGGGGGCTTTTGGCTACACCTTC.

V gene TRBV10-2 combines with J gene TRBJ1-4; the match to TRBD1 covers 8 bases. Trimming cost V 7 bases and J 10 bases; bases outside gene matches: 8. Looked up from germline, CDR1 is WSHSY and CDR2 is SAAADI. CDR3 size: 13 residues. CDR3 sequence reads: CASTDRGGGKLFF. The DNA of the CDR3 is TGCGCCAGCACCGACAGGGGCGGAGGAAAACTGTTTTTT.

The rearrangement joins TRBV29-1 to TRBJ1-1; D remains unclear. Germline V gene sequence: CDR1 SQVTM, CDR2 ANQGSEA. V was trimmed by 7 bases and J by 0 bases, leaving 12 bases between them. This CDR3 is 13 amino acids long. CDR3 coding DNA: TGCAGCGCCGTGAGGGCTGTGAACACTGAAGCTTTCTTT. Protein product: CSAVRAVNTEAFF.

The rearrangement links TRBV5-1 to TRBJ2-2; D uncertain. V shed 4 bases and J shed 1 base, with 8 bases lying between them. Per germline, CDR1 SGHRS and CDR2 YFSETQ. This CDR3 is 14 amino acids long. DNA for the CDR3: TGCGCCAGCAGCCGCGACAAGAACACCGGGGAGCTGTTTTTT. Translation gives CASSRDKNTGELFF.

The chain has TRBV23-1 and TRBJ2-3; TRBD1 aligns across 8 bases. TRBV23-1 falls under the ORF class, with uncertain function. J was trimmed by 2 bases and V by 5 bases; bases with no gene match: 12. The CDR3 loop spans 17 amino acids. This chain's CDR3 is CASSTFPGGSVTDTQYF. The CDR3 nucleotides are TGCGCCAGCAGTACCTTTCCAGGGGGCTCGGTCACAGATACGCAGTATTTT.

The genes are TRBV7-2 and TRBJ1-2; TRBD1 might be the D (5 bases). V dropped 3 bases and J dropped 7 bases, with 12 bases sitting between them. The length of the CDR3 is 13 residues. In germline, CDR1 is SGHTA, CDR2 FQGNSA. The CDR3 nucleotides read TGTGCCAGCAGCTTGCTTAGGGGAAGTGGCTACACCTTC. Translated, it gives CASSLLRGSGYTF.

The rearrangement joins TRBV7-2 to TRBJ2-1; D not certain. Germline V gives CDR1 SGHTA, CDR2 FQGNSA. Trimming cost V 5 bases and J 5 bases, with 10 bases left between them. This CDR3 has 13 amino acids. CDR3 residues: CASSPSLHNEQFF. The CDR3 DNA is TGTGCCAGCAGCCCTTCCCTTCACAATGAGCAGTTCTTC.

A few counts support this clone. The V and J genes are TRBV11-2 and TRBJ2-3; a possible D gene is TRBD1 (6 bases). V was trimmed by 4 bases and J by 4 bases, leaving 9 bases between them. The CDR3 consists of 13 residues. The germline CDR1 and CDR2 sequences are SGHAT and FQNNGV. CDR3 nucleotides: TGTGCCAGCAGCTCTCAGGGGCCAGATACGCAGTATTTT. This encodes CASSSQGPDTQYF. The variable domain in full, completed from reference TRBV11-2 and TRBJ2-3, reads EAGVAQSPRYKIIEKRQSVAFWCNPISGHATLYWYQQILGQGPKLLIQFQNNGVVDDSQLPKDRFSAERLKGVDSTLKIQPAKLEDSAVYLCASSSQGPDTQYFGPGTRLTVL.

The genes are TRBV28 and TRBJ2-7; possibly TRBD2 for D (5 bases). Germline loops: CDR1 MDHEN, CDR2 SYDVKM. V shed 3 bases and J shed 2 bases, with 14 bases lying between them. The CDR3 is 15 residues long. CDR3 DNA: TGTGCCAGCAGTTTCCCGGGGAAAAGGGCCTACGAGCAGTACTTC. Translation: CASSFPGKRAYEQYF.

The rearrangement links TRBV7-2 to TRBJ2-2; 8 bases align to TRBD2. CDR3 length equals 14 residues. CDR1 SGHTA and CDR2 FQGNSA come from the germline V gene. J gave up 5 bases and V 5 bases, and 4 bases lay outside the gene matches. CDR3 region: CASSLGLGTGELFF. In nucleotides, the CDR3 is TGTGCCAGCAGCCTGGGACTAGGGACCGGGGAGCTGTTTTTT.

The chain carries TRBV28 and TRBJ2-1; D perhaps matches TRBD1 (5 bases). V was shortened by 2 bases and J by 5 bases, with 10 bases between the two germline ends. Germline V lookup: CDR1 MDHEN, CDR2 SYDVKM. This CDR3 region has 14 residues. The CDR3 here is CASSLRQRNNEQFF. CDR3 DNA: TGTGCCAGCAGTTTAAGACAGCGCAACAATGAGCAGTTCTTC.

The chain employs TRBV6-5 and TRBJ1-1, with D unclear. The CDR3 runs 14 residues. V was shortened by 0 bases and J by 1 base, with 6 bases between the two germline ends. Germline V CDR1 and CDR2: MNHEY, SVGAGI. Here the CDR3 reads CASSYSRGNTEAFF. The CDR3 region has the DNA TGTGCCAGCAGTTACTCTCGGGGGAACACTGAAGCTTTCTTT.

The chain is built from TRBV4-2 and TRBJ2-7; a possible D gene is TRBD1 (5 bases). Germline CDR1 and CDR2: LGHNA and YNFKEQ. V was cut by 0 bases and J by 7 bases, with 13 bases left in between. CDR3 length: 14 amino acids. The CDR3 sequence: CASSQDSRAGEQYF. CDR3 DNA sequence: TGTGCCAGCAGCCAAGACTCCAGGGCTGGGGAGCAGTACTTC.

Here the CDR3 DNA reads TGTGCAAGTCGCTTAGCCCGCCTCGGTGTACCGGATACGCAGTATTTT. Its translation: CASRLARLGVPDTQYF. V gene TRBV12-2 combines with J gene TRBJ2-3; TRBD2 is taken as the D call from the table, unchecked against the DNA. TRBV12-2 is a pseudogene. The CDR3 has 16 amino acids.

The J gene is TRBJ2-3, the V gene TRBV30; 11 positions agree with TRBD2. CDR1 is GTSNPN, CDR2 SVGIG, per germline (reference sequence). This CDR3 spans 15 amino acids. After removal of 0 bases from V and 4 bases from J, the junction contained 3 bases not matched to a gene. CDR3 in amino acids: CAWSVLAGAADTQYF. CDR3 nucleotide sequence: TGTGCCTGGAGTGTACTAGCGGGGGCCGCAGATACGCAGTATTTT.

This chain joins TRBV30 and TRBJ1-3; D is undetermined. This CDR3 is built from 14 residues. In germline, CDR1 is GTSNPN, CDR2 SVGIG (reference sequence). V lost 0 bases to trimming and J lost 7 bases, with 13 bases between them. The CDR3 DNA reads TGTGCCTGGAGTGTGGGCCTGCTCGATAACACCATATATTTT. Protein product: CAWSVGLLDNTIYF.

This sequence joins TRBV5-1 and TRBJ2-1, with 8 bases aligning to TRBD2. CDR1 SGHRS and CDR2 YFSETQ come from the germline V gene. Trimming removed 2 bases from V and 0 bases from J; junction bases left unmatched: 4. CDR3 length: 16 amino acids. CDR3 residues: CASSFSGGASYNEQFF. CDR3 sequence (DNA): TGCGCCAGCAGCTTTTCCGGGGGGGCCTCCTACAATGAGCAGTTCTTC.

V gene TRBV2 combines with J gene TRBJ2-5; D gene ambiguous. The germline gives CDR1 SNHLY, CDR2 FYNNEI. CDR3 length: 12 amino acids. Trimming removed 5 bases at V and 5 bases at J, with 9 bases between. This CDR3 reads CASSYSRETQYF. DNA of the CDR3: TGTGCCAGCAGTTACTCCCGCGAGACCCAGTACTTC.

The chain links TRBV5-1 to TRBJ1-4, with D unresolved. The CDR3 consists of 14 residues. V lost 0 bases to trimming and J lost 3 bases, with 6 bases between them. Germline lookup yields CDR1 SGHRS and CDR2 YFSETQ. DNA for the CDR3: TGCGCCAGCAGCTTGGGGCCTTCTAATGAAAAACTGTTTTTT. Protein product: CASSLGPSNEKLFF. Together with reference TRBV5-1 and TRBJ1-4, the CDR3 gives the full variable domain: KAGVTQTPRYLIKTRGQQVTLSCSPISGHRSVSWYQQTPGQGLQFLFEYFSETQRNKGNFPGRFSGRQFSNSRSEMNVSTLELGDSALYLCASSLGPSNEKLFFGSGTQLSVL.

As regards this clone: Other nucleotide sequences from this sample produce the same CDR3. CDR3 region: CASSQATGGRETQYF. The DNA of the CDR3 is TGTGCCAGCAGCCAAGCTACAGGGGGTAGGGAGACCCAGTACTTC. The chain has TRBV4-2 and TRBJ2-5, with 8 bases identical to TRBD1. This CDR3 spans 15 amino acids. Germline V lookup: CDR1 LGHNA, CDR2 YNFKEQ. With V trimmed by 1 base and J by 5 bases, 6 bases remained unmatched.

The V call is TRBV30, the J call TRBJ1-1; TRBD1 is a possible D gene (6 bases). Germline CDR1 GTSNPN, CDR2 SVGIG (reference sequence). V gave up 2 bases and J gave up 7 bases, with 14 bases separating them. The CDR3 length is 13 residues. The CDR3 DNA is TGTGCCTGGAGTCCGGGACACCGGGATGAAGCTTTCTTT. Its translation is CAWSPGHRDEAFF.

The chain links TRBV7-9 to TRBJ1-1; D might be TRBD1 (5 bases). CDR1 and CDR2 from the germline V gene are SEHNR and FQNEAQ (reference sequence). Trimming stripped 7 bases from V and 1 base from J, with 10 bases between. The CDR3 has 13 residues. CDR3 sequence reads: CASTNGGNTEAFF. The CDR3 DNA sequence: TGTGCCAGCACCAACGGGGGGAACACTGAAGCTTTCTTT.

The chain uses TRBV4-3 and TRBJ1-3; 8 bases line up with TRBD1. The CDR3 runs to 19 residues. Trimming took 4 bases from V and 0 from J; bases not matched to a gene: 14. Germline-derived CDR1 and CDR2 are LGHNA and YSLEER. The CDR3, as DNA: TGCGCCAGCAGCCTCAGACAGGGGAAAAGAGGGCTCTCTGGAAACACCATATATTTT. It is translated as CASSLRQGKRGLSGNTIYF.

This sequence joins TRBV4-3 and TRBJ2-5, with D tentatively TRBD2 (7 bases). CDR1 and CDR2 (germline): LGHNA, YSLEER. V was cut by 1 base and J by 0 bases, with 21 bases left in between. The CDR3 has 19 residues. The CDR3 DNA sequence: TGCGCCAGCAGCCAAGTGGGGGGTTGGGGGCTAGCGGACCAAGAGACCCAGTACTTC. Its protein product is CASSQVGGWGLADQETQYF.